One T cell receptor beta chain is described in this entry. This clone was counted between two and nine times. Its antigen target is currently unknown. One base away there is no much larger clone; base qualities are not given. The entry originates in a study of cytomegalovirus exposure and HLA in healthy donors (dated by TCRdb to 2017 to 2019). In terms of the full investigation: An earlier analysis of several hundred of the donors reported 276 Gb of sequence data and 95 million to 140 million unique TCR beta sequences obtained from about 180 million T cells. Among over 350 genotyped donors of the cohort, an average of around 240,000 unique TCR beta nucleotide sequences were sequenced per donor, approximately 20% of them non-productive. Alongside the repertoire data, information on donor age, sex, ethnicity and CMV serostatus was compiled. Because of strong linkage in the cohort, roughly five DR-DQ haplotypes were treated as single units for association and clustering. The aim of the study was to test whether cataloging public T cell receptors could identify signatures of past pathogen exposure. Roughly 300 gigabases of sequencing data and approximately 93 million unique TCR sequences were included in an early release covering around 650 HLA-typed donors. In a later analysis, previously published TCR beta repertoires from 666 donors were re-analyzed and high-resolution HLA genotyping was added so that TCR occurrence patterns could be studied. Along with the roughly 700-subject first cohort, a separate validation cohort of more than 90 different subjects was used. The study used immunosequencing to profile the T cell repertoires of 666 subjects and linked those repertoires to cytomegalovirus serostatus. The later analysis used no new phenotypic data to find candidate immune exposures, relying instead on TCR beta sequences and their occurrence across donors. In a later genetic analysis, genome-wide SNP genotypes for about three fifths of the roughly 670 donors were used, and that subset was treated as a discovery cohort. The number of typed donors differed by locus: about 620-630 for A, B, C, DRB1 and DQB1; 522 for DQA1; approximately 600 for DPA1; and around 490 for DPB1. High-throughput TCR immunosequencing, statistical association of individual TCRs with disease status, and machine learning were combined to predict cytomegalovirus infection status. Among the roughly 380 genotyped donors, around 81% belonged to the genetic ancestry cluster associated with self-reported Caucasian donors. All discovery cohort repertoires had been generated on a single sequencing platform. An earlier analysis of 587 of the donors used high-throughput TCR beta sequencing to judge whether each TCR beta V gene segment behaved as functional or pseudogenic. HLA typing included class I and class II loci at four-digit resolution.

The method was the immunoSEQ multiplex PCR assay. The multiplex PCR relied on a mix of 60 forward primers for TCR Vbeta segments and 13 reverse primers for TCR Jbeta segments. The CDR3 region of rearranged TCR beta genes was amplified from genomic DNA with a multiplex PCR assay. On the Illumina HiSeq System, the amplified TCR beta libraries were sequenced as 87-base-pair reads. Per the source publication's procedure: A later analysis counted approximately 76 million unique TCR beta chains across the 670 or so repertoires, and roughly 11 million of these chains were shared by at least two donors. To remove PCR and sequencing errors, raw reads were error-corrected and collapsed into unique sequences using a nearest-neighbor algorithm that merged closely related sequences. Alignment of CDR3 sequences to IMGT reference sequences was used to assign V, D and J gene segments. Each retained sequence needed at least a six-nucleotide match to both a V gene segment and a J gene segment. A rearrangement counted as productive if the CDR3 had no stop codons and remained in frame with V and J, and every other rearrangement counted as non-productive. CDR3 was defined according to IMGT convention as the region running from the second conserved V-encoded cysteine to the conserved J-encoded phenylalanine. Sequences without an unambiguous match to a single V gene segment were excluded from the earlier analysis of a few hundred of the donors. In an earlier analysis of several hundred of the donors, V segments were called functional above 56.7% productive rearrangements and were called segregating when the between-donor standard deviation exceeded 5%. A statistical classification framework was built for diagnosing cytomegalovirus status from the catalog of TCR beta chain sequences. A later analysis assigned V and J genes by comparing TCR nucleotide sequences with IMGT/GENE-DB human TR gene sequences. A later analysis assigned CDR3 sequences and most-parsimonious VDJ recombination scenarios with the TCRdist pipeline. In a later analysis, every TCR beta chain was defined by the combination of its CDR3 amino acid sequence and its V-gene family, and reads without a unique V-gene family were dropped. In a later analysis, nearly 600 highly shared, low-generation-probability nucleotide sequences were removed to address suspected cross-contamination and a sequencing artifact. In a later analysis, a clonal expansion index was calculated for each public chain from normalized within-repertoire ranks of inferred template counts. In a later analysis, generation probabilities were computed with a VDJ recombination model fitted to out-of-frame rearrangements, and the resulting probabilities were checked against IGoR. In a later analysis, hypergeometric tests were used to score TCR-TCR, TCR-HLA and TCR-CMV co-occurrence, with a repertoire-size bias correction applied to TCR pairs. To estimate false discovery rates, a later analysis permuted the HLA or CMV assignments 20 times. In a later analysis, co-occurring TCRs were grouped using DBSCAN, with TCRdist sequence similarity added in when clustering inside HLA-allele-positive subsets. Repertoires with fewer than 30,000 or more than 120,000 public chains, plus five repertoires with anomalous nucleotide sharing, were excluded from co-occurrence clustering. What TCRdb holds here is the immuneACCESS table cut down to in-frame rearrangements. Part of the clones is not present; checked against another copy, under half of the missing clones reflect an unresolved V gene, and the others are unexplained. Clone size and V and J calls were adopted from that table, with D and trimming inferred from the DNA. The sample records 100,000 to 140,000 clones, 73% of which are singletons. The ten largest account for roughly 7.8% of the sample.

Unmatched junction bases come to 6, with V trimmed by 6 bases and J by 0 bases. The CDR3, from cysteine to phenylalanine, totals 16 residues. Just the 48-base CDR3 DNA is kept, in frame starting at base 1. Reading the germline V gene gives CDR1 MDHEN and CDR2 SYDVKM. The cohort consisted of approximately 690 healthy bone marrow donors. Cohort members were all nominally healthy when sampled, although unrecorded immune exposures were likely present. The donor was CMV seronegative and was included in the group of a few hundred seronegative cohort members. Each donor provided a peripheral blood sample, and peripheral blood mononuclear cells were used for TCR beta sequencing. The Qiagen DNeasy Blood Extraction Kit was used to extract genomic DNA from the blood cell samples. The investigation overall reported the following: Immune exposure information for the cohort was limited to CMV serostatus. When HLA alleles, especially DR and DQ, strongly co-occurred, attributing TCR associations to individual alleles was difficult. Correlated functional status among segregating V segments might reflect linkage disequilibrium, but an unknown experimental factor could not be ruled out. A later analysis found that TCR association rates varied across HLA loci, with DRB1 alleles showing the most associated TCRs and HLA-C alleles the fewest. Cytomegalovirus status was reported to be diagnosed by the classifier with high specificity and sensitivity in both the original and validation cohorts. While some public TCRs were present in many individuals, most TCR sequences turned up only very rarely across donors. Because HLA typing was unavailable for some donors at each locus, only the typed subset was used in association tests. Roughly uniform sequencing depth across donors was assumed in presence/absence analyses, although this assumption may not hold. At a false discovery rate of 0.05, a later analysis linked 15,000 to 20,000 TCR beta sequences to specific HLA alleles. A few of the identified cytomegalovirus-associated TCR beta chains were confirmed in vitro to be specific for cytomegalovirus antigens. The study listed 150 to 200 TCR beta chains as associated with cytomegalovirus. Compared with the roughly 710-donor mean, donors in an Asian-associated ancestry cluster had fewer N-insertions in productive TCRs, according to a later genetic analysis. A further reported finding was that TCR beta sequences accurately predicted the HLA-A and HLA-B alleles for most subjects in the first cohort. The earlier analysis of almost 600 of the donors excluded over 15 rarely observed V segments, including chromosome 9 orphons, because counts were too low. According to a later analysis, most CMV-associated TCR beta chains appeared to be HLA-restricted, and the HLA associations seemed to be driven largely by CMV exposure. A later genetic analysis associated a missense DCLRE1C variant with V-gene and J-gene trimming of TCR beta chains, and an independent cohort replicated the association. The 87-base-pair reads could not distinguish some IMGT-functional V segments, including TRBV6-2 and TRBV6-3, so those segments were excluded. An earlier analysis of around 500 of the donors showed that most TCR beta V segments appeared in productive rearrangements either about 87% or about 30% of the time, which broadly matched IMGT annotations. In a later analysis, HLA-associated TCR beta chains showed more clonal expansion and lower generation probabilities than non-associated chains that were equally common. The authors suggested that the approach could potentially be generalized to other disease states and immunological phenotypes. A group of highly shared sequence variants was considered likely to be a technical artifact of the sequencing pipeline. The cohort was sequenced for TCR beta chains only, and without alpha or paired-chain data the features that could be detected were limited. Several of the top co-occurrence clusters appeared to be linked to parvovirus B19, influenza, CMV and Epstein-Barr virus, according to a later analysis.

The sample comprised PBMCs. This receptor was taken from a man aged 25 to 45 in good health and CMV-seronegative. The chain uses TRBV28 and TRBJ1-1; TRBD1 lines up with 11 middle nucleotides. The DNA sequence follows: TGTGCCAGCAGACCATGGACAGGGGGCATGAACACTGAAGCTTTCTTT. Translated, this is CASRPWTGGMNTEAFF.